The clone carrying this TCR beta chain was recorded many times. Its antigen is still unknown. This sample stems from a study of neurological immune-mediated disorders. Study conclusions and caveats: No CDR3 amino acid sequences were shared by expanded clones across subjects, suggesting private repertoires in all groups. HTLV-1-associated myelopathy had the most TCR clonal expansion, while multiple sclerosis had the least, a level that fell below healthy controls.

With 10-nucleotide random UMIs included, cDNA was synthesized by 5'RACE. TCRdb itself ran the 5' RACE reads through MiXCR, one entry per CDR3 protein. The profile shows roughly 30,000 distinct CDR3 sequences, 9.5% to 13% of them singletons. The unsorted libraries were produced from 2 million PBMCs held at -80 C. The CDR3 is 18 amino acids. Germline loops: CDR1 SGHRS, CDR2 YFSETQ. V gave up 0 bases and J gave up 6 bases; unmatched junction bases: 10. This sequence originates from a woman aged 60-75 years in good health. The J gene is TRBJ2-1, the V gene TRBV5-1, with TRBD2 identical over 12 bases. The material sequenced was PBMCs. The CDR3, as DNA: TGCGCCAGCAGCTTGGGGCTAGCGGGGGGGCTAGGAGGCAATGAGCAGTTCTTC. This codes for CASSLGLAGGLGGNEQFF.